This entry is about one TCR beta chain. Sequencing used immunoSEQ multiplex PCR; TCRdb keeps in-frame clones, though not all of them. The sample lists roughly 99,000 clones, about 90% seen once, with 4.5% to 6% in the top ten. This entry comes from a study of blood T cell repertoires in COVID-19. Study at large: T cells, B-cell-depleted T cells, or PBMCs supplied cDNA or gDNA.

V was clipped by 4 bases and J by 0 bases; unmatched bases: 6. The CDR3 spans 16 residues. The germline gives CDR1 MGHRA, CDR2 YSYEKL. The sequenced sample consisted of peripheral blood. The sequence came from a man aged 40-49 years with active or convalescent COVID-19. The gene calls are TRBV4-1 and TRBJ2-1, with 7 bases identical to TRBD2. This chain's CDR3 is CASSRPLASSYNEQFF. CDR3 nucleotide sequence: TGCGCCAGCAGCCGACCACTAGCGAGCTCCTACAATGAGCAGTTCTTC.